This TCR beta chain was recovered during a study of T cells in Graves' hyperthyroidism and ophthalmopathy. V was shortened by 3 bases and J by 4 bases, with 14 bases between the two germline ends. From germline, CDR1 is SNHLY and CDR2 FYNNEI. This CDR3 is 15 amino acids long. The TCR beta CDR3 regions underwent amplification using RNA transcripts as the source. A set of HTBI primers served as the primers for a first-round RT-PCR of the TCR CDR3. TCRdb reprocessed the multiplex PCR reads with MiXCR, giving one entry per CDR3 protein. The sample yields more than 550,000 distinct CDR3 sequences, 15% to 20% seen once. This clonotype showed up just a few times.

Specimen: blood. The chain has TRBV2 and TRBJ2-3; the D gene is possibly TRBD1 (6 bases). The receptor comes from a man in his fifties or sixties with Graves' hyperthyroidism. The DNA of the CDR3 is TGTGCCAGCAGTGAGCAACAGGGTACCTCAGATACGCAGTATTTT. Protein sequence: CASSEQQGTSDTQYF.